This T cell receptor (beta chain) was sequenced in a study of molecular identifiers for immune sequencing clone quantification. Germline V gene data show CDR1 as LNHDA and CDR2 as SQIVND (reference sequence). The CDR3 covers 15 residues. V was clipped by 1 base and J by 4 bases, with 12 bases between them. This clonotype has at least ten counts. MiXCR was run by TCRdb on the PCR reads, yielding one entry per CDR3 protein. The sample yields a few hundred thousand distinct CDR3 sequences, over 20% seen once. The origin of this receptor is a human donor in good health. Some libraries in this study had Jurkat cell RNA spiked in. Sequenced material: naive CD8+ T cells from blood, with Jurkat cell RNA spiked in. This sample's subset: FACS-sorted CD8+CD4-CCR7+CD45RA+ naive T cells. The J gene is TRBJ2-3, the V gene TRBV19; possible D gene TRBD2, 6 bases. The CDR3: CASSIVTGAADTQYF. The CDR3 nucleotides are TGTGCCAGTAGTATAGTTACGGGAGCAGCAGATACGCAGTATTTT. Variable domain in full (rest from reference TRBV19 and TRBJ2-3): DGGITQSPKYLFRKEGQNVTLSCEQNLNHDAMYWYRQDPGQGLRLIYYSQIVNDFQKGDIAEGYSVSREKKESFPLTVTSAQKNPTAFYLCASSIVTGAADTQYFGPGTRLTVL.